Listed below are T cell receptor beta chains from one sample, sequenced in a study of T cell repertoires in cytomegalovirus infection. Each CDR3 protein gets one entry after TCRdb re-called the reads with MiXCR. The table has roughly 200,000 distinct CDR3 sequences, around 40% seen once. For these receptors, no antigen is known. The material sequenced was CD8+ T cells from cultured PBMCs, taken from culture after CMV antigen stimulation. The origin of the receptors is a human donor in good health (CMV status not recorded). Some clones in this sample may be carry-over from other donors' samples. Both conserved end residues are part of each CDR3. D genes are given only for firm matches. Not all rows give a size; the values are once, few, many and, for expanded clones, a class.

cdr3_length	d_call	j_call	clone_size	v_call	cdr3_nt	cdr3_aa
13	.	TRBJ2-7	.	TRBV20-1	TGCAGTGCTAGAGATTCACAATCCTACGAGCAGTACTTC	CSARDSQSYEQYF
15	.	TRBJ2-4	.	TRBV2	TGTGCCAGCAGTCTGACTGGACCATGGAGCGGCATTCAGTACTTC	CASSLTGPWSGIQYF
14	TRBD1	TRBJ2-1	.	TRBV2	TGTGCCAGCAGTGAGACAGGGAACTACAATGAGCAGTTCTTC	CASSETGNYNEQFF
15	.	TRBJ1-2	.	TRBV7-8	TGTGCCAGCAGCTTAGTAAGGAGCCCGGAGGAGGGCTACACCTTC	CASSLVRSPEEGYTF
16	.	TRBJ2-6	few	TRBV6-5	TGTGCCAGCAGTTACTCGTGGGGACCTGGGGCCAACGTCCTGACTTTC	CASSYSWGPGANVLTF
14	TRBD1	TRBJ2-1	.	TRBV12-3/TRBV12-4	TGTGCCAGCAGTTTGAGGACAGGGGGCGATGAGCAGTTCTTC	CASSLRTGGDEQFF
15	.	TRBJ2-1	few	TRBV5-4	TGTGCCAGCAGCCCACTCCGGGACCGCTCCGGAAGGCAGTTCTTC	CASSPLRDRSGRQFF
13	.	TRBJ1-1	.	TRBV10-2	TGCGCCAGCAGCTTCCACCTGAACACCGAAGCTTTCTTT	CASSFHLNTEAFF
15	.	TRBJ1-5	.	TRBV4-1	TGCGCCAGCAGCCAAGATTGGGGGTTGGGTCAGCCCCAGCATTTT	CASSQDWGLGQPQHF
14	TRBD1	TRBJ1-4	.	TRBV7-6	TGTGCCAGCAGCTCGGACAGGGAAAATGGGGAACTGTTTTTT	CASSSDRENGELFF
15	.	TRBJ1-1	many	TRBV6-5	TGTGCCAGCAGTACATCCTCGGGACCTCCCCGTGAAGCTTTCTTT	CASSTSSGPPREAFF
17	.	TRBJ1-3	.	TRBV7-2	TGTGCCAGCAGCTCACCCCGGTTTCGGCTTCTTGGGAACACCATATATTTT	CASSSPRFRLLGNTIYF
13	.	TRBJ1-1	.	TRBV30	TGTGCCTGGAGTTTCGGCCAGAACACTGAAGCTTTCTTT	CAWSFGQNTEAFF
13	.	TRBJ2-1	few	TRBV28	TGTGCCAGCAGTTTAAGTGGTGGGGATGAGCAGTTCTTC	CASSLSGGDEQFF
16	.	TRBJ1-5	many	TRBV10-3	TGTGCCATCAGTGAGGGAGAGGACATAGTCAATCAGCCCCAGCATTTT	CAISEGEDIVNQPQHF
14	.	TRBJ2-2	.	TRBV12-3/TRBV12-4	TGTGCCAGCAGTCCTACAGGGTTCACCGGGGAGCTGTTTTTT	CASSPTGFTGELFF
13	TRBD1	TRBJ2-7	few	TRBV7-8	TGTGCCAGCAGGGGGGACAGCCTCTACGAGCAGTACTTC	CASRGDSLYEQYF
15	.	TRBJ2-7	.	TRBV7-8	TGTGCCAGCAGCTTAGTTAGCAGCGGGTCCCACGAGCAGTACTTC	CASSLVSSGSHEQYF
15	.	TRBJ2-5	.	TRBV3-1	TGTGCCAGCAGCCAAGATCGGGGCGGCGAAGAGACCCAGTACTTC	CASSQDRGGEETQYF
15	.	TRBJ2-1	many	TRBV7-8	TGTGCCAGCAGCTTCGCGGCAGGGCACTACAATGAGCAGTTCTTC	CASSFAAGHYNEQFF
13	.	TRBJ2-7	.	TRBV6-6	TGTGCCAGCAGGGGAATGCTTTCCTACGAGCAGTACTTC	CASRGMLSYEQYF